This is a list of T cell receptor beta chains from one sample in a study of T cells after yellow fever vaccination. TCRdb itself ran the 5' RACE reads through MiXCR, one entry per CDR3 protein. The data show some 150,000 distinct CDR3 sequences, 5% to 7.5% seen once. Sample: CD4+ T cells sorted from PBMCs, taken 10 days after the yellow fever booster vaccination. These receptors were obtained from a man aged 25-40 years who received the YFV17D yellow fever vaccine. Each CDR3 is given with its conserved first and last residue. The D gene is left open where the match is weak. Size tells how often a clone was seen (once, few, many) or the class of an expanded clone, and some rows leave it out.

size,V,D,J,length,CDR3,DNA
many,TRBV3-1,TRBD1,TRBJ1-2,15,CASSRVGGDREGYTF,TGTGCCAGCAGCCGGGTCGGAGGGGACAGGGAAGGCTACACCTTC
many,TRBV7-9,TRBD1,TRBJ1-1,15,CASSHYRGGGTEAFF,TGTGCCAGCAGCCACTACAGGGGCGGCGGCACTGAAGCTTTCTTT
many,TRBV11-2,.,TRBJ2-5,14,CASSHTRSVETQYF,TGTGCCAGCAGCCATACTAGATCCGTGGAGACCCAGTACTTC
.,TRBV5-1,.,TRBJ2-1,15,CASSLAGNCYNEQFF,TGCGCCAGCAGCTTGGCAGGGAATTGCTACAATGAGCAGTTCTTC
many,TRBV5-5,.,TRBJ2-7,13,CASSLDSFYEQYF,TGTGCCAGCAGCCTTGACAGTTTCTACGAGCAGTACTTC
many,TRBV24-1,TRBD1,TRBJ1-5,16,CATSRGGQGDNQPQHF,TGTGCCACCAGCCGGGGTGGACAGGGGGACAATCAGCCCCAGCATTTT
many,TRBV5-1,.,TRBJ2-2,15,CASSPRTVDTGELFF,TGCGCCAGCAGCCCTCGGACAGTTGACACCGGGGAGCTGTTTTTT
many,TRBV5-6,.,TRBJ1-2,12,CASSSNNYGYTF,TGTGCCAGCAGCTCCAACAACTATGGCTACACCTTC
many,TRBV30,TRBD2,TRBJ2-5,15,CAWSAGLAGQETQYF,TGTGCCTGGAGTGCGGGACTAGCGGGGCAAGAGACCCAGTACTTC
few,TRBV7-2,.,TRBJ2-3,12,CASSLDGPGRYF,TGTGCCAGCAGCTTAGACGGTCCGGGAAGGTATTTT
few,TRBV5-1,.,TRBJ2-7,14,CASRLLLGAYEQYF,TGCGCCAGCAGGCTCCTTCTCGGGGCTTACGAGCAGTACTTC
many,TRBV4-1,.,TRBJ2-4,14,CASSQVGKKNIQYF,TGCGCCAGCAGCCAAGTGGGGAAAAAAAACATTCAGTACTTC
.,TRBV28,.,TRBJ2-5,18,CASKASYRELSTRETQYF,TGTGCCAGCAAGGCCTCCTACAGGGAACTCTCTACTCGGGAGACCCAGTACTTC
many,TRBV20-1,.,TRBJ2-7,11,CSVHGGYEQYF,TGCAGTGTTCACGGAGGCTACGAGCAGTACTTC
many,TRBV28,.,TRBJ2-3,15,CASSERGRGGDTQYF,TGTGCCAGCAGCGAAAGGGGGCGCGGGGGAGATACGCAGTATTTT
many,TRBV6-5,TRBD1,TRBJ2-3,16,CASSYSSGGLGDTQYF,TGTGCCAGCAGTTACTCTTCAGGGGGCCTTGGAGATACGCAGTATTTT
many,TRBV29-1,.,TRBJ2-3,13,CSVAAHSTDTQYF,TGCAGCGTTGCGGCCCACAGCACAGATACGCAGTATTTT
.,TRBV28,.,TRBJ2-1,11,CASSSPERKFF,TGTGCCAGCAGTTCTCCAGAGAGAAAGTTCTTC
.,TRBV12-3/TRBV12-4,TRBD1,TRBJ1-5,17,CASSSYSGTGGSQPQHF,TGTGCCAGCAGTTCCTATTCCGGGACAGGGGGCAGTCAGCCCCAGCATTTT
many,TRBV27,.,TRBJ2-2,14,CASRRDYGTGELFF,TGTGCCAGCAGGCGGGATTACGGCACCGGGGAGCTGTTTTTT
many,TRBV20-1,TRBD1,TRBJ2-3,16,CSATRPGGGSTDTQYF,TGCAGTGCTACCCGGCCAGGGGGCGGGAGCACAGATACGCAGTATTTT
many,TRBV20-1,TRBD2,TRBJ2-1,16,CSARGLAEFSYNEQFF,TGCAGTGCTAGAGGACTAGCGGAGTTCTCCTACAATGAGCAGTTCTTC
many,TRBV7-9,.,TRBJ2-5,13,CASSLDLMGTQYF,TGTGCCAGCAGCTTAGATCTGATGGGGACCCAGTACTTC
many,TRBV6-2/TRBV6-3,TRBD1,TRBJ2-3,15,CASSQRGRRTDTQYF,TGTGCCAGCAGTCAAAGGGGGCGCCGCACAGATACGCAGTATTTT
many,TRBV3-1,.,TRBJ2-7,12,CASSQVGDEQYF,TGTGCCAGCAGCCAAGTTGGGGACGAGCAGTACTTC
many,TRBV6-5,.,TRBJ1-2,15,CASRPTRRIYYGYTF,TGTGCCAGCAGACCCACCAGGCGGATCTACTATGGCTACACCTTC
many,TRBV6-2/TRBV6-3,.,TRBJ2-1,11,CASSHYYEQFF,TGTGCCAGCAGCCACTACTACGAGCAGTTCTTC
many,TRBV29-1,TRBD1,TRBJ2-6,18,CSVEDGGRGPSGANVLTF,TGCAGCGTTGAAGACGGGGGCAGGGGGCCCTCTGGGGCCAACGTCCTGACTTTC
few,TRBV20-1,.,TRBJ2-1,16,CSARFSTADSYNEQFF,TGCAGTGCTAGATTTTCCACAGCCGACTCCTACAATGAGCAGTTCTTC
many,TRBV2,.,TRBJ1-1,13,CASNSGVNTEAFF,TGTGCCAGCAATTCCGGGGTGAACACTGAAGCTTTCTTT
few,TRBV12-3/TRBV12-4,.,TRBJ1-5,14,CASKKGGSNQPQHF,TGTGCCAGCAAGAAGGGGGGAAGCAATCAGCCCCAGCATTTT
many,TRBV6-5,.,TRBJ2-1,11,CASSRRTITVF,TGTGCCAGCAGCCGCCGGACTATAACCGTCTTC
many,TRBV7-2,TRBD1,TRBJ2-1,14,CASSLGGSINEQFF,TGTGCCAGCAGCCTAGGGGGCTCGATCAATGAGCAGTTCTTC
many,TRBV5-5,TRBD1,TRBJ2-5,14,CASSSFQGEGTQYF,TGTGCCAGCAGCTCCTTTCAGGGGGAAGGGACCCAGTACTTC
many,TRBV21-1,.,TRBJ2-7,16,CASSKGPQSIPYEQYF,TGTGCCAGCAGCAAAGGGCCCCAGTCTATTCCCTACGAGCAGTACTTC
many,TRBV10-2,TRBD2,TRBJ2-1,16,CASSDNLGGSYNEQFF,TGCGCCAGCAGTGATAATTTGGGGGGGTCCTACAATGAGCAGTTCTTC
few,TRBV27,.,TRBJ2-2,15,CASSLSLANTGELFF,TGTGCCAGCAGTTTATCCCTTGCGAACACCGGGGAGCTGTTTTTT
many,TRBV4-3,.,TRBJ2-7,13,CASSQAQGYEQYF,TGCGCCAGCAGCCAAGCCCAAGGCTACGAGCAGTACTTC
many,TRBV18,TRBD2,TRBJ2-7,16,CASSGTRSSGSYEQYF,TGTGCCAGCTCTGGGACCAGGTCTAGCGGTTCCTACGAGCAGTACTTC
many,TRBV5-1,TRBD1,TRBJ2-7,14,CASSLGQGAEEQYF,TGCGCCAGCAGCTTGGGACAGGGGGCGGAAGAGCAGTACTTC
few,TRBV11-2,.,TRBJ2-7,15,CASSLDQNGIYEQYF,TGTGCCAGCAGCTTAGATCAAAATGGGATCTACGAGCAGTACTTC
many,TRBV5-5,TRBD2,TRBJ2-3,16,CASSPLGGTSTDTQYF,TGTGCCAGCAGCCCCCTCGGGGGGACTAGCACAGATACGCAGTATTTT
many,TRBV4-2,TRBD2,TRBJ2-4,19,CASSQEAPGLAGARIIQYF,TGTGCCAGCAGCCAAGAGGCGCCGGGACTAGCGGGAGCTAGAATCATTCAGTACTTC
few,TRBV5-1,TRBD2,TRBJ2-7,14,CASSSTSGREEQYF,TGCGCCAGCAGCTCCACTAGCGGGAGAGAGGAGCAGTACTTC
many,TRBV18,TRBD2,TRBJ2-5,15,CASSPSTSGQETQYF,TGTGCCAGCTCACCATCTACTAGCGGACAAGAGACCCAGTACTTC
many,TRBV21-1,.,TRBJ2-3,18,CASSADITSGRVTDTQYF,TGTGCCAGCAGCGCAGATATTACTAGCGGGAGGGTGACAGATACGCAGTATTTT
many,TRBV7-2,.,TRBJ2-7,13,CASSLTGPYEQYF,TGTGCCAGCAGCTTGACAGGTCCCTACGAGCAGTACTTC
many,TRBV20-1,TRBD2,TRBJ2-1,14,CSVQDSGSRNEQFF,TGCAGTGTTCAGGATAGCGGGAGTCGGAATGAGCAGTTCTTC